The clone carrying this T cell receptor (beta chain) was seen more than once but under ten times. Its antigen is currently unknown. This entry belongs to a study of blood T cells in healthy people across ages. Study observations and caveats: Higher naive T cell percentage went strongly together with higher TCR beta diversity.

Germline V lookup: CDR1 DFQATT, CDR2 SNEGSKA (reference sequence). Trimming left V 1 base short and J 9 bases short, with 15 bases between. The CDR3 contains 13 residues. Using a J-beta primer mix together with a sample-barcoded 5' primer, a second PCR was run for about 6 to 12 cycles. Every individual sample yielded 2.5 million or more paired-end reads (each containing CDR3). TCRdb recomputed calls from the 5' RACE reads with MiXCR, one row per CDR3 protein. The sample consists of about 720,000 distinct CDR3 sequences, 22% of them appearing once. The chain couples TRBV20-1 to TRBJ2-5; D possibly corresponds to TRBD2 (6 bases). The source is a man between 65 and 85 years old in good health. Sequencing was performed on blood. The CDR3 DNA reads as TGCAGTGCTAGAGCCGCCTCTGGGACTGCCCAGTACTTC. It yields the protein CSARAASGTAQYF.